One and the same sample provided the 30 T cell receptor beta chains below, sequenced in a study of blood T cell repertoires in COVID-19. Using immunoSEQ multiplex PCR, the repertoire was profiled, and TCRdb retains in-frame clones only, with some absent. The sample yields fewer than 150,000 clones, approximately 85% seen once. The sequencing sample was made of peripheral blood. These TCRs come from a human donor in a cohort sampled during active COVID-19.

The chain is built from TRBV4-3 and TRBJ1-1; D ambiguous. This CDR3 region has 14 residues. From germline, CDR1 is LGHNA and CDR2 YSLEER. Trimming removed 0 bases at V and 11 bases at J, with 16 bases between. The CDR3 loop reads CASSQDAGPSEAFF. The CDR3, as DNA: TGCGCCAGCAGCCAAGATGCTGGGCCTAGCGAGGCTTTCTTT.

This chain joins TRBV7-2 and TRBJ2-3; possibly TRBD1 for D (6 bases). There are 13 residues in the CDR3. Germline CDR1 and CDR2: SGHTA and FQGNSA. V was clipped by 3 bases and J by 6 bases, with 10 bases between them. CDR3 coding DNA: TGTGCCAGCAGCTTCCAGGGGCCGGATACGCAGTATTTT. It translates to CASSFQGPDTQYF.

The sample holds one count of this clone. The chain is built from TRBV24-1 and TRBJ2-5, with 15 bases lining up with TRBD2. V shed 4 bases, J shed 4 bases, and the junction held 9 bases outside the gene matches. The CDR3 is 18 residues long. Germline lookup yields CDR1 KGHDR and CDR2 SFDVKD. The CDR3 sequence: CATSDSRTSGGARETQYF. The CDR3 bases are TGTGCCACCAGTGACTCTCGGACTAGCGGGGGGGCAAGAGAGACCCAGTACTTC.

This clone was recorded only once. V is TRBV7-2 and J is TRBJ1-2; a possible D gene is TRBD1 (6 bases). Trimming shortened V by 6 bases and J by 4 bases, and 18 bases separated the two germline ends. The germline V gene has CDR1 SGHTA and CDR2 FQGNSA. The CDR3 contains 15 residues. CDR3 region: CASRENTGIGYGYTF. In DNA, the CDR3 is TGTGCCAGCAGGGAAAACACAGGGATCGGCTATGGCTACACCTTC.

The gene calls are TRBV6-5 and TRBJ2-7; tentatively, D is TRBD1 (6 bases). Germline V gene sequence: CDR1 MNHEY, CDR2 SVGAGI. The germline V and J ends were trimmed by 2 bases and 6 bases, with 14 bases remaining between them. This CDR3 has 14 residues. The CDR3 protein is CASSYGRTVSEQYF. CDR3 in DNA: TGTGCCAGCAGTTACGGACGGACAGTCTCCGAGCAGTACTTC.

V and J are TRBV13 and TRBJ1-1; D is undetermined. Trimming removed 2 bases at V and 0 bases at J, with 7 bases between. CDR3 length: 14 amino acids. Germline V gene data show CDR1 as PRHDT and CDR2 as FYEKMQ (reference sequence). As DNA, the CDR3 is TGTGCCAGCAGCTTAATCAGGTTGAACACTGAAGCTTTCTTT. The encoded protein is CASSLIRLNTEAFF.

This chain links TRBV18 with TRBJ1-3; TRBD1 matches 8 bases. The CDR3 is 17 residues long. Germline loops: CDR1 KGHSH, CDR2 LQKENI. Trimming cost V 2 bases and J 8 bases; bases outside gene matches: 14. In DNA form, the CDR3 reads TGTGCCAGCTCACCAAGGACAGGGATCGATCTTCGGGACACCATATATTTT. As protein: CASSPRTGIDLRDTIYF.

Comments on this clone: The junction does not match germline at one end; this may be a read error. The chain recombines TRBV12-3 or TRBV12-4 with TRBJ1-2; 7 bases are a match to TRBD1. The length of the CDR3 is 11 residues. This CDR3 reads CATQTGTFRRF. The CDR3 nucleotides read TGTGCCACCCAGACAGGGACCTTTAGACGCTTC.

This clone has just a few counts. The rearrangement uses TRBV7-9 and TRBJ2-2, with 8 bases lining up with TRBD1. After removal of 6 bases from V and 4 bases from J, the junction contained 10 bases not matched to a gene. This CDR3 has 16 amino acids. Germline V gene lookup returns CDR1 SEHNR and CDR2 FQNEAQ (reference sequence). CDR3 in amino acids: CASRFTGGRGTGELFF. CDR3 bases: TGTGCCAGCAGGTTTACAGGGGGTCGCGGCACCGGGGAGCTGTTTTTT.

CDR3 nucleotides: TGCGCCAGCAGACGTGGGTCTACACTAAGCTCCTACAATGAGCAGTTCTTC. Protein sequence: CASRRGSTLSSYNEQFF. The rearrangement uses TRBV10-2 and TRBJ2-1; D is ambiguous. The CDR3 runs to 17 residues. Trimming removed 6 bases from V and 0 bases from J, with 18 bases in between. From germline, CDR1 is WSHSY and CDR2 SAAADI.

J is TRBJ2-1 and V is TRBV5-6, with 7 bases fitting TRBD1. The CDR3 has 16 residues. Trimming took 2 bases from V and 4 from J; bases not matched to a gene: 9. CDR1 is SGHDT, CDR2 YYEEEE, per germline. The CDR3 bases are TGTGCCAGCAGCTTCCTCGGGACAGCACTGTACAATGAGCAGTTCTTC. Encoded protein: CASSFLGTALYNEQFF.

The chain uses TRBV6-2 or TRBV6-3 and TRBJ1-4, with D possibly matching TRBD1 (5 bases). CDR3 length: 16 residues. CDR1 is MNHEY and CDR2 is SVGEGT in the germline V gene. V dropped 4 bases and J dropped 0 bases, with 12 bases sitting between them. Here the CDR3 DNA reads TGTGCCAGCAGTTCGCTTTCCAGGGCAACTAATGAAAAACTGTTTTTT. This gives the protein CASSSLSRATNEKLFF.

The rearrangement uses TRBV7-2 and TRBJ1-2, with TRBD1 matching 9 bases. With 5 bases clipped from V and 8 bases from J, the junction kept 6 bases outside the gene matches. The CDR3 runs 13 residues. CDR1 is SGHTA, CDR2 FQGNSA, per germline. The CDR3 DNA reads TGTGCCAGCAGCCGCGGGACAGGGCTAGGCTACACCTTC. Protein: CASSRGTGLGYTF.

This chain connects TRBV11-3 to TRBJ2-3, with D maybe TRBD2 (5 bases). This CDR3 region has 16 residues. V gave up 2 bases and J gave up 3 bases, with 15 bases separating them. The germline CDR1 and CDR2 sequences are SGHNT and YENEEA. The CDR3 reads CASSLHFGSTTDTQYF. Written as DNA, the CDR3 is TGTGCCAGCAGCTTACATTTTGGGAGTACGACAGATACGCAGTATTTT.

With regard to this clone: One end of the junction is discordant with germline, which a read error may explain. CDR3 coding DNA: TGTGCTAGCAGCTTAGCAGTGACTAGCGTAGAGACCCAGTACTTC. It specifies CASSLAVTSVETQYF. This chain links TRBV7-7 with TRBJ2-5; 8 nucleotides line up with TRBD2. The germline gives CDR1 SSHAT, CDR2 FNYEAQ (reference sequence). The CDR3 has 15 amino acids.

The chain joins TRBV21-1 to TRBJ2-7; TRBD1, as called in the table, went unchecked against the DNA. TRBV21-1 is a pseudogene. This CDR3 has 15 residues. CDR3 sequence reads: CASSPHRGPLYEQYV. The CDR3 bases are TGTGCCAGCAGCCCCCACAGGGGGCCACTCTACGAGCAGTACGTC.

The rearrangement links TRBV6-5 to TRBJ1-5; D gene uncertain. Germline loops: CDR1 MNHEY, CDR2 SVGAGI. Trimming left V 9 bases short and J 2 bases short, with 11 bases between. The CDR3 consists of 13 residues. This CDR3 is CASSNWGNQPQHF. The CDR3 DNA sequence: TGTGCCAGTAGCAACTGGGGCAATCAGCCCCAGCATTTT.

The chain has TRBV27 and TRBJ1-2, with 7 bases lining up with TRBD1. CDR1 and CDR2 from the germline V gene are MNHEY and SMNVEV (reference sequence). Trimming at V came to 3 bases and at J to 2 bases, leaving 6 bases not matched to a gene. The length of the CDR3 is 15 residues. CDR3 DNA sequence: TGTGCCAGCAGTTTCCAGGGGGGCAGAAACTATGGCTACACCTTC. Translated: CASSFQGGRNYGYTF.

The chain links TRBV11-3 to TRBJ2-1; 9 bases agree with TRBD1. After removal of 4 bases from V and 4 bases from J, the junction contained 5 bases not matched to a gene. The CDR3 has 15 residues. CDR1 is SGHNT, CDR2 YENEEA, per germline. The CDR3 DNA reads TGTGCCAGCAGCTCACAGGGGGCTGGGTACAATGAGCAGTTCTTC. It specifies CASSSQGAGYNEQFF.

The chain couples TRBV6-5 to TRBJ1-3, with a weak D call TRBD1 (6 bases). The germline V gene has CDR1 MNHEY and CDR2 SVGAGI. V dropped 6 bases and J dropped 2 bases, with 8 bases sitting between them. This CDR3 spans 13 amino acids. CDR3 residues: CASSNRAGNTIYF. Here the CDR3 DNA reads TGTGCCAGCAGCAACAGGGCTGGAAACACCATATATTTT.

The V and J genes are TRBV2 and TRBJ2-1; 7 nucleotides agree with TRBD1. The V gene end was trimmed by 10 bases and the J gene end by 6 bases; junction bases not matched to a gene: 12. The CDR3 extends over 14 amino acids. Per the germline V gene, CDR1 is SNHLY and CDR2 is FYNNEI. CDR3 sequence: CATSAGTALNEQFF. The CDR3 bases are TGTGCCACTTCCGCCGGGACAGCCCTCAATGAGCAGTTCTTC.

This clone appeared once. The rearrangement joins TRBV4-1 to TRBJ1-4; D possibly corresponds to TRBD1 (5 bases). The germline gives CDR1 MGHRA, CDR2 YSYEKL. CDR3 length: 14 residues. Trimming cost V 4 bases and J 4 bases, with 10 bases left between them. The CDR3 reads CASSPGGDNEKLFF. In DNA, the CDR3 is TGCGCCAGCAGCCCCGGGGGGGATAATGAAAAACTGTTTTTT.

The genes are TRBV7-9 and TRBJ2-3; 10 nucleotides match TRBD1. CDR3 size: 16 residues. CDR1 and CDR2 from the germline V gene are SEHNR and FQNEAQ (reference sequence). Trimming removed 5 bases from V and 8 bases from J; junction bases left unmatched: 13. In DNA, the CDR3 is TGTGCCAGCAGCCCAGCTCCGGGACAGGGGCACGGTACGCAGTATTTT. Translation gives CASSPAPGQGHGTQYF.

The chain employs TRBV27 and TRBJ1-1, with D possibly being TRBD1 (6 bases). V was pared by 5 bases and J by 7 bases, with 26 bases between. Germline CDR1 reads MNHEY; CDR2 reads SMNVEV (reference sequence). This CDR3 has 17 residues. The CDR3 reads CASSLLRGGGKGREAFF. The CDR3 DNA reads TGTGCCAGCAGTCTCTTGCGAGGGGGGGGAAAAGGTCGTGAAGCTTTCTTT.

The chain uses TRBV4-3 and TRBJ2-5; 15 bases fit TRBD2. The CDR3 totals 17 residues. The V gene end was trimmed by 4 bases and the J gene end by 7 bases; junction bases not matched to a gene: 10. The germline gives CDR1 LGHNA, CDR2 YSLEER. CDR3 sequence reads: CASSPGTSGGPGGTQYF. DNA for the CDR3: TGCGCCAGCAGCCCCGGGACTAGCGGGGGGCCGGGGGGGACCCAGTACTTC.

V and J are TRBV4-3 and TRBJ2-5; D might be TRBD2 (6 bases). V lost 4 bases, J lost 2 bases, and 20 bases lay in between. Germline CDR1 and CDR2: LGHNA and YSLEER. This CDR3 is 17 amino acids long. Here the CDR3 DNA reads TGCGCCAGCAGCCCAAATCCCAATCCTCGGGGGCAAGAGACCCAGTACTTC. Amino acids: CASSPNPNPRGQETQYF.

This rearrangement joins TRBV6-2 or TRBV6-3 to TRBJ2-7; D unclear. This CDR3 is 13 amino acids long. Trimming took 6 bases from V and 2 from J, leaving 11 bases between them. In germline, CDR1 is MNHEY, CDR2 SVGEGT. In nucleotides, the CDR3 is TGTGCCAGCAGCGTCGACATCCCCTACGAGCAGTACGTC. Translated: CASSVDIPYEQYV.

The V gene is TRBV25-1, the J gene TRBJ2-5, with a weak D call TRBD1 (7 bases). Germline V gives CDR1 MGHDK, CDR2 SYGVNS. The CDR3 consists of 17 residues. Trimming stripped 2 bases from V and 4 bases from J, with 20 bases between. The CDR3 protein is CASSEQWRGRPGETQYF. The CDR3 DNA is TGTGCCAGCAGTGAACAATGGAGGGGGCGACCTGGAGAGACCCAGTACTTC.

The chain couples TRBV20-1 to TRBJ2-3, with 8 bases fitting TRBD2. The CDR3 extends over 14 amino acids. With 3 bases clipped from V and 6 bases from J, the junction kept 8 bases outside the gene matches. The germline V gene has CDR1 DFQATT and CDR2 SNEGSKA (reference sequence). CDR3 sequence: CSASLSGGHDTQYF. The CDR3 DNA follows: TGCAGTGCTAGTCTATCGGGAGGGCACGATACGCAGTATTTT.

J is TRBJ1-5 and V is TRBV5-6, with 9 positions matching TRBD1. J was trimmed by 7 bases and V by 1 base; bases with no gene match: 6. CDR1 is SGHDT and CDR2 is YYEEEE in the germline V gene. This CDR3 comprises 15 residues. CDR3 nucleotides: TGTGCCAGCAGCTTGACAGGGGGCGTTGGACAGCCCCAGCATTTT. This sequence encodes CASSLTGGVGQPQHF.